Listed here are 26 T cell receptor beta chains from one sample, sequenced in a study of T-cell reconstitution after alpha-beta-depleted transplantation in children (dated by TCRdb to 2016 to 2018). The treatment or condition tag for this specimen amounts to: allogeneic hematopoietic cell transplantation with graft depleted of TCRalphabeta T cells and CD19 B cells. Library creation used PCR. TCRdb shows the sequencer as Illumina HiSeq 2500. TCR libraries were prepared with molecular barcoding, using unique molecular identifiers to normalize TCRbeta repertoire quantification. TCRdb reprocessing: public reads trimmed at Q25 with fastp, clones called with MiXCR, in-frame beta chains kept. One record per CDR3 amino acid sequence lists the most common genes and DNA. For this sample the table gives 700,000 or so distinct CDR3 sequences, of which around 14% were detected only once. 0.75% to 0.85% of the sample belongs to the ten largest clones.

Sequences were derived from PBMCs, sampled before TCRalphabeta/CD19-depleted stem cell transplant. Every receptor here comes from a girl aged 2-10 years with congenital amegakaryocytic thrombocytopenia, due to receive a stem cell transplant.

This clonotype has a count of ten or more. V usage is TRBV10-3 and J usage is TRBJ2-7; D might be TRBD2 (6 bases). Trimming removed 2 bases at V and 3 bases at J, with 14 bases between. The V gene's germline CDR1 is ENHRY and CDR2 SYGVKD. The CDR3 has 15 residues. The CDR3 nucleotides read TGTGCCATCAGTGAGATTAGTACTAGCAGCTACGAGCAGTACTTC. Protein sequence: CAISEISTSSYEQYF.

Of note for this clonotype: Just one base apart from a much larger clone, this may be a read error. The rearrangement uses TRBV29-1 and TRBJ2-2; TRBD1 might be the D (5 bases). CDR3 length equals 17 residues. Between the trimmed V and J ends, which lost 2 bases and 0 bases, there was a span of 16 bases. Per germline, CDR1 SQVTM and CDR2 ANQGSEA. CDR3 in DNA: TGCAGCGTTGAAATAGTCTCCGGCAGGGCGAACACCGGGGAGCTGTTTTTT. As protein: CSVEIVSGRANTGELFF.

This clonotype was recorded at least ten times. The CDR3 here is CASSLGGGQETQYF. The CDR3 coding sequence is TGTGCCAGCAGTTTAGGTGGCGGCCAAGAGACCCAGTACTTC. The chain carries TRBV12-3 or TRBV12-4 and TRBJ2-5; D gene ambiguous. The CDR3 has 14 amino acids. Trimming took off 1 base at V and 1 base at J, with 7 bases between the two ends.

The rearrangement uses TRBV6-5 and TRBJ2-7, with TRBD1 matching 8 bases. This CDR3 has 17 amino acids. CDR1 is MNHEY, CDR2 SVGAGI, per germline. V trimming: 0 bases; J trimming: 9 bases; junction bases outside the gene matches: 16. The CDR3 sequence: CASSYSGQGALLGWQYF. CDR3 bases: TGTGCCAGCAGTTACTCGGGGCAGGGGGCTCTTTTGGGTTGGCAGTACTTC.

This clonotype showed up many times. The CDR3 bases are TGTGCCAGCAGTATAGGGAGGACCTACACTGAAGCTTTCTTT. This sequence encodes CASSIGRTYTEAFF. The chain employs TRBV12-3 or TRBV12-4 and TRBJ1-1; the D is unclear. Trimming pared 5 bases from V and 3 bases from J, leaving 13 bases between. This CDR3 has 14 residues.

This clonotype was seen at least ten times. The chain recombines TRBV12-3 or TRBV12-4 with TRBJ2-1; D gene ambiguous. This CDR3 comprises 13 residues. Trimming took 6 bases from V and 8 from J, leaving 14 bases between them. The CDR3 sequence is CASSRSDGDEQFF. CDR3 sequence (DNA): TGTGCCAGCAGCCGATCTGACGGTGATGAGCAGTTCTTC.

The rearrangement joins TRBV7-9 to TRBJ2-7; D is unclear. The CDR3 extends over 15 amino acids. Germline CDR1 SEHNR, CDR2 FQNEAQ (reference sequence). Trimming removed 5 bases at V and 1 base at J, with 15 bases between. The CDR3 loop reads CASSRSMKRSYEQYF. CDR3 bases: TGTGCCAGCAGCCGCTCCATGAAACGGTCCTACGAGCAGTACTTC. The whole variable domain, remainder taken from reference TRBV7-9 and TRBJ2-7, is DTGVSQNPRHKITKRGQNVTFRCDPISEHNRLYWYRQTLGQGPEFLTYFQNEAQLEKSRLLSDRFSAERPKGSFSTLEIQRTEQGDSAMYLCASSRSMKRSYEQYFGPGTRLTVT.

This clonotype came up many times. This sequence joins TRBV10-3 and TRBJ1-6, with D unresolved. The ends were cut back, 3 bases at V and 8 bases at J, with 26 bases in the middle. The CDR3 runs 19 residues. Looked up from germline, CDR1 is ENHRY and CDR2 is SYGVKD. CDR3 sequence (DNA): TGTGCCATCAGTGACTATCTCCGAGTCGGACCTCTACGGGATTCACCCCTCCACTTT. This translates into CAISDYLRVGPLRDSPLHF.

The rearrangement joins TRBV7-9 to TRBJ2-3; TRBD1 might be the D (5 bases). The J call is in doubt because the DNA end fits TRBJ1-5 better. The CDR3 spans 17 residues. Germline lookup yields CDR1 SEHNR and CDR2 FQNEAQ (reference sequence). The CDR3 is CASSFVTGATSTDTQHF. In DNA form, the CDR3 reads TGTGCCAGCAGCTTCGTCACAGGCGCCACTAGCACAGATACGCAGCATTTT.

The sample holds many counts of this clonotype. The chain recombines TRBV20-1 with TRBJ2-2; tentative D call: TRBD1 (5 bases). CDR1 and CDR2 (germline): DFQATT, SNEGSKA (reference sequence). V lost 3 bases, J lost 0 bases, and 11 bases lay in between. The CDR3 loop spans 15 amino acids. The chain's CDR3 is CSASRQGPNTGELFF. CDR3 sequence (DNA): TGCAGTGCTAGCAGGCAGGGTCCGAACACCGGGGAGCTGTTTTTT.

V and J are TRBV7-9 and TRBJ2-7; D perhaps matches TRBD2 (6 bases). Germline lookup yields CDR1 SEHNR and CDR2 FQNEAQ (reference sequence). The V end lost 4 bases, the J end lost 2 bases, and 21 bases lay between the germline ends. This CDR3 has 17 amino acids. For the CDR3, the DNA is TGTGCCAGCAGCTCCCGCGGAGGGAAGGGGCTTACCTACGAGCAGTACTTC. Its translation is CASSSRGGKGLTYEQYF.

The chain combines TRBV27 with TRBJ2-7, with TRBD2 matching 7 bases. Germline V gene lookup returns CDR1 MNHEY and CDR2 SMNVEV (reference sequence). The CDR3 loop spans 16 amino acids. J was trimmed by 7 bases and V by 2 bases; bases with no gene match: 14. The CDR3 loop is CASSLSPKAGAQEQYF. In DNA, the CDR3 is TGTGCCAGCAGTTTAAGTCCTAAGGCGGGAGCACAAGAGCAGTACTTC.

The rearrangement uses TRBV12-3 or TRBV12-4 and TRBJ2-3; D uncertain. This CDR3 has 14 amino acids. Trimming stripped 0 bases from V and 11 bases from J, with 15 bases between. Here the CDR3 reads CASSLAVEGDMQYF. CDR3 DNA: TGTGCCAGCAGTTTAGCAGTGGAAGGTGACATGCAGTATTTT.

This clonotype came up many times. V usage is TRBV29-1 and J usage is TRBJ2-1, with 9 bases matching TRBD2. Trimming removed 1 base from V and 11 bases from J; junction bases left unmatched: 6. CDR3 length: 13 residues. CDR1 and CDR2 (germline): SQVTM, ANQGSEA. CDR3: CSVEGLAEIKQFF. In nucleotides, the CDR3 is TGCAGCGTTGAAGGACTAGCGGAAATTAAGCAGTTCTTC.

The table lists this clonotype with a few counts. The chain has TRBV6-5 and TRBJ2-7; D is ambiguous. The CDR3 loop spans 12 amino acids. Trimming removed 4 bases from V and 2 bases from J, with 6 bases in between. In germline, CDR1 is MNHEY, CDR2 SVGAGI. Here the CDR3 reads CASSSNPYEQYF. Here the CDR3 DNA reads TGTGCCAGCAGTTCCAACCCCTACGAGCAGTACTTC.

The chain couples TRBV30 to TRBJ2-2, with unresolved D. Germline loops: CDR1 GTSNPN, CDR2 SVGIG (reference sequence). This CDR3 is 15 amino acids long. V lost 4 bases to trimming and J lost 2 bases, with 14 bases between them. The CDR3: CAWMMLTSNTGELFF. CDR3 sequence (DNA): TGTGCCTGGATGATGCTAACAAGTAACACCGGGGAGCTGTTTTTT.

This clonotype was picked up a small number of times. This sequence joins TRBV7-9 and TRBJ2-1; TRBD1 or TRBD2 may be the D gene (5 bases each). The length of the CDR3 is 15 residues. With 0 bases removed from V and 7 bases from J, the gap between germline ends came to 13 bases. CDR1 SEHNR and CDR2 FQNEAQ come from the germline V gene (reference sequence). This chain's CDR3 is CASSLALSEGNEQFF. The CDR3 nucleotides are TGTGCCAGCAGCTTAGCTTTATCTGAGGGGAATGAGCAGTTCTTC. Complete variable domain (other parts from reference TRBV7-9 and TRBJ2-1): DTGVSQNPRHKITKRGQNVTFRCDPISEHNRLYWYRQTLGQGPEFLTYFQNEAQLEKSRLLSDRFSAERPKGSFSTLEIQRTEQGDSAMYLCASSLALSEGNEQFFGPGTRLTVL.

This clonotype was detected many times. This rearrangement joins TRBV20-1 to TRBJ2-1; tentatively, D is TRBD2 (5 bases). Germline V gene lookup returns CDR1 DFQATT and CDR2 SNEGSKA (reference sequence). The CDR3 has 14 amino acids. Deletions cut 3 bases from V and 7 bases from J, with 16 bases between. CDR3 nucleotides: TGCAGTGCTAGGACCGAAACTAGTGCTAATGAGCAGTTCTTC. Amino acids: CSARTETSANEQFF.

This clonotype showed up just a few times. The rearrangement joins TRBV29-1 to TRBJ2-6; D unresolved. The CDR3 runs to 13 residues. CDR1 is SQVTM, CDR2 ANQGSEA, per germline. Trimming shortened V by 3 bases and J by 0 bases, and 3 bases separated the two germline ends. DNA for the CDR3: TGCAGCGTTGACAGCTCTGGGGCCAACGTCCTGACTTTC. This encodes CSVDSSGANVLTF.

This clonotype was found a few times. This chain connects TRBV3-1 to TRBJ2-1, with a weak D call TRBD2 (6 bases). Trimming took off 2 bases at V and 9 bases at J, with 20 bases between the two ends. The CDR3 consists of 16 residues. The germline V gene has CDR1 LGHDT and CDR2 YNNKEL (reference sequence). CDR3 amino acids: CASSQMGLPMAGEQFF. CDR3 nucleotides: TGTGCCAGCAGCCAAATGGGACTCCCGATGGCCGGTGAGCAGTTCTTC.

The chain's CDR3 is CASSPASGPAEKLFF. The CDR3 DNA is TGTGCCAGCAGTCCTGCCTCGGGTCCCGCTGAAAAACTGTTTTTT. This chain connects TRBV6-1 to TRBJ1-4; D is uncertain. The CDR3 is made up of 15 amino acids. Looked up from germline, CDR1 is MNHNS and CDR2 is SASEGT. The V end lost 5 bases, the J end lost 7 bases, and 17 bases lay between the germline ends.

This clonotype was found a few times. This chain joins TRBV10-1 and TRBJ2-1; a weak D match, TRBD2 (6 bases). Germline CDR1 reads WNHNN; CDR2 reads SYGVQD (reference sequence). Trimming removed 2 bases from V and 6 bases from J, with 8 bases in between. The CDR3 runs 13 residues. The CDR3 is CASSEPGGNEQFF. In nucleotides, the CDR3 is TGCGCCAGCAGTGAGCCCGGGGGCAATGAGCAGTTCTTC.

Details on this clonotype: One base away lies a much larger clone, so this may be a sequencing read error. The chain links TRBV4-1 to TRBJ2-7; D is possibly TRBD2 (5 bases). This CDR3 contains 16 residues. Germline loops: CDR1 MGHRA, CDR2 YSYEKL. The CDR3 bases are TGCGCCATCAGCCAAGAGGGCGACACGGGTAAGATCGAGCAGTACTTC. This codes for CAISQEGDTGKIEQYF.

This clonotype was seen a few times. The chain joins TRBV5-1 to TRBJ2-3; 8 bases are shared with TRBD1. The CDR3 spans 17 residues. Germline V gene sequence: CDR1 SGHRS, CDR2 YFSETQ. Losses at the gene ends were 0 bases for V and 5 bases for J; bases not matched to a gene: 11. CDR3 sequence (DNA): TGCGCCAGCAGCTTGGGGGGTCAGGGGGCAGTAGGAGATACGCAGTATTTT. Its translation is CASSLGGQGAVGDTQYF.

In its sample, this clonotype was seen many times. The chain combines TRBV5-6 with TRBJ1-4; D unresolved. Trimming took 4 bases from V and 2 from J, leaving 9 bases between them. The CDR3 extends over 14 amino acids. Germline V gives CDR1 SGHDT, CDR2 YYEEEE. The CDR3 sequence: CASSLRWTNEKLFF. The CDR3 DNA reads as TGTGCCAGCAGCCTCCGGTGGACTAATGAAAAACTGTTTTTT.

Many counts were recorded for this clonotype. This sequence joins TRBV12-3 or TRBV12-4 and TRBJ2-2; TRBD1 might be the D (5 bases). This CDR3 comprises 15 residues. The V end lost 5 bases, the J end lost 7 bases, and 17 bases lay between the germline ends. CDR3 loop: CASSRPTETGGELFF. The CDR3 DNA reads TGTGCCAGCAGTAGACCGACAGAGACTGGCGGGGAGCTGTTTTTT.